The table lists the clone carrying this TCR beta chain with a few counts. The antigen remains undetermined. The record originates from a study of T cells in tuberculosis. In the study overall: Blood was taken before or within 7 days of anti-tuberculosis therapy.

The method was immunoSEQ multiplex PCR; TCRdb's version includes in-frame clones alone and lacks a portion of them. The sample lists around 33,000 clones, 87% occurring once. Study observations and caveats: Using the GMM-specific repertoire gave around 88% accuracy versus roughly 70% with motifs. Active tuberculosis alpha repertoires lay closer to GMM-specific TCRs than controls'.

There are 14 residues in the CDR3. The germline V gene encodes CDR1 MNHNY and CDR2 SVGAGI (reference sequence). V gave up 6 bases and J gave up 0 bases, with 11 bases separating them. The time point here: new active TB diagnosis, blood taken before or within 7 days of starting treatment. The source of this sequence is an adult with tuberculosis. The V gene is TRBV6-6, the J gene TRBJ1-2; D is unresolved. Material: PBMCs, obtained at tuberculosis diagnosis. This CDR3 is CASSHSSANYGYTF. CDR3 coding DNA: TGTGCCAGCAGCCACTCGAGTGCTAACTATGGCTACACCTTC.